One sample yielded the 27 T cell receptor beta chains listed below, sequenced in a study of blood T cell repertoires in COVID-19. The method was immunoSEQ multiplex PCR; TCRdb's version includes in-frame clones alone and lacks a portion of them. The top ten clones hold 15% to 20% of a sample with approximately 190,000 clones, approximately 79% of them seen once. The specimen was peripheral blood. Receptors were obtained from a man between 60 and 75 years old with active or convalescent COVID-19.

This chain joins TRBV7-2 and TRBJ2-7, with a possible D match to TRBD2 (5 bases). Germline CDR1 SGHTA, CDR2 FQGNSA. Trimming removed 1 base at V and 2 bases at J, with 12 bases between. CDR3 length: 15 amino acids. For the CDR3, the DNA is TGTGCCAGCAGCTTAGGTGTTAGCGAACCCTACGAGCAGTACTTC. It specifies CASSLGVSEPYEQYF.

J is TRBJ2-7 and V is TRBV20-1; possible D gene TRBD2, 6 bases. V shed 3 bases and J shed 2 bases, with 14 bases lying between them. The CDR3 spans 14 residues. CDR1 and CDR2 from the germline V gene are DFQATT and SNEGSKA (reference sequence). CDR3 DNA sequence: TGCAGTGCTAGTGCAAGCGGGCCAGCCTACGAGCAGTACTTC. Its protein product is CSASASGPAYEQYF.

V usage is TRBV7-8 and J usage is TRBJ2-3; 9 bases are a match to TRBD2. The V gene's germline CDR1 is SGHVS and CDR2 FQNEAQ. The V and J ends lost 2 bases and 5 bases, in that order; junction bases with no gene match: 8. This CDR3 spans 16 amino acids. CDR3 DNA sequence: TGTGCCAGCAGCTTACTAACTAGCGGGCGGGTAGATACGCAGTATTTT. This encodes CASSLLTSGRVDTQYF.

The chain links TRBV19 to TRBJ1-2, with D tentatively TRBD1 (6 bases). The CDR3 totals 13 residues. Trimming shortened V by 2 bases and J by 8 bases, and 12 bases separated the two germline ends. Germline V gene data show CDR1 as LNHDA and CDR2 as SQIVND (reference sequence). The chain's CDR3 is CASSINRDQGYTF. CDR3 in DNA: TGTGCCAGTAGTATAAACAGGGACCAGGGCTACACCTTC.

This clone was seen only once. J is TRBJ1-2 and V is TRBV18; 7 nucleotides line up with TRBD1. This CDR3 is built from 14 residues. V lost 5 bases, J lost 7 bases, and 10 bases stayed unmatched. Germline CDR1 and CDR2: KGHSH and LQKENI. Here the CDR3 reads CASSVDREIGGYTF. The CDR3 DNA reads TGTGCCAGCTCAGTCGACAGGGAAATTGGTGGCTACACCTTC.

This clone was counted once. The V call is TRBV27, the J call TRBJ2-7; TRBD2 matches 8 bases. Germline V gene lookup returns CDR1 MNHEY and CDR2 SMNVEV (reference sequence). The CDR3 contains 15 residues. Trimming removed 3 bases from V and 7 bases from J; junction bases left unmatched: 11. The CDR3 sequence is CASSFYSTSDGEQYF. The CDR3, as DNA: TGTGCCAGCAGTTTCTATTCGACTAGCGATGGAGAGCAGTACTTC.

This sequence joins TRBV9 and TRBJ2-6; unclear D gene. Germline assignment: CDR1 SGDLS and CDR2 YYNGEE. Trimming took 0 bases from V and 5 from J, leaving 9 bases between them. The CDR3 extends over 15 amino acids. The CDR3 loop is CASSVEPLWANVLTF. The CDR3 coding sequence is TGTGCCAGCAGCGTAGAGCCACTCTGGGCCAACGTCCTGACTTTC.

The chain couples TRBV28 to TRBJ2-7; maybe TRBD2 (5 bases). CDR1 and CDR2 (germline): MDHEN, SYDVKM. The CDR3 contains 15 residues. V lost 2 bases and J 7 bases, leaving 18 bases between the germline ends. The CDR3 here is CASSLEGGPPREQYF. In DNA form, the CDR3 reads TGTGCCAGCAGTTTAGAGGGCGGACCCCCTCGTGAGCAGTACTTC.

A word on this clone: The same CDR3 is also encoded by other DNA sequences in this sample. The chain combines TRBV29-1 with TRBJ2-5; 10 positions match TRBD2. The J segment lost 4 bases and the V segment lost 3 bases, leaving 2 bases of the junction unmatched. The CDR3 is 13 residues long. Germline V gene lookup returns CDR1 SQVTM and CDR2 ANQGSEA. The CDR3, as DNA: TGCAGCGTTGACTTAGCGGGGGGAGAGACCCAGTACTTC. It codes for CSVDLAGGETQYF.

V usage is TRBV19 and J usage is TRBJ2-7; tentative D call: TRBD1 (6 bases). V was shortened by 5 bases and J by 3 bases, with 17 bases between the two germline ends. The CDR3 is 15 amino acids. Germline CDR1 reads LNHDA; CDR2 reads SQIVND (reference sequence). The CDR3 here is CASSALAGDLYEQYF. For the CDR3, the DNA is TGTGCCAGTAGTGCCCTAGCAGGGGACCTCTACGAGCAGTACTTC.

This chain joins TRBV6-5 and TRBJ1-1, with TRBD1 matching over 9 bases. This CDR3 region has 15 residues. Germline V CDR1 and CDR2: MNHEY, SVGAGI. V lost 8 bases to trimming and J lost 0 bases; unmatched junction nucleotides: 7. CDR3 DNA: TGTGCCAGCGTAAAACAGGGGGCGGTGAACACTGAAGCTTTCTTT. Its translation is CASVKQGAVNTEAFF.

This clone was observed a single time. The chain recombines TRBV5-4 with TRBJ2-3, with a tentative D call TRBD2 (6 bases). The CDR3 runs to 15 residues. Germline CDR1 SGHNT, CDR2 YYREEE (reference sequence). V was trimmed by 2 bases and J by 4 bases, leaving 14 bases between them. CDR3 sequence: CASSFSGLGADTQYF. As DNA, the CDR3 is TGTGCCAGCAGCTTCAGCGGGTTGGGCGCAGATACGCAGTATTTT.

This rearrangement joins TRBV14 to TRBJ1-3, with a tentative D call TRBD1 (6 bases). CDR1 and CDR2 (germline): SGHDN, FVKESK. This CDR3 contains 16 residues. V gave up 1 base and J gave up 0 bases, with 10 bases separating them. CDR3 in amino acids: CASSQVWTVSGNTIYF. In nucleotides, the CDR3 is TGTGCCAGCAGCCAAGTATGGACAGTCTCTGGAAACACCATATATTTT.

The chain couples TRBV23-1 to TRBJ2-3; 9 bases match TRBD2. TRBV23-1 is an ORF for which the function is uncertain. Unmatched junction bases numbered 6, after V lost 11 bases and J lost 0 bases. The CDR3 spans 14 residues. In DNA, the CDR3 is TGCGCCCGCGGACTAGCGAAGAGCACAGATACGCAGTATTTT. Its protein is CARGLAKSTDTQYF.

The chain combines TRBV20-1 with TRBJ2-5; D unclear. The CDR3 covers 15 residues. Germline V gene lookup returns CDR1 DFQATT and CDR2 SNEGSKA (reference sequence). The ends were cut back, 3 bases at V and 12 bases at J, with 26 bases in the middle. The CDR3 DNA follows: TGCAGTGCTAGTGTTGATAGCCCCACTGTAGTGATCAAGTACTTC. It encodes CSASVDSPTVVIKYF.

J is TRBJ1-1 and V is TRBV28; D call uncertain. This CDR3 is 14 amino acids long. Trimming cost V 2 bases and J 1 base, with 8 bases left between them. Germline V gene sequence: CDR1 MDHEN, CDR2 SYDVKM. CDR3: CASSLSSGNTEAFF. The CDR3, as DNA: TGTGCCAGCAGTTTAAGTTCAGGGAACACTGAAGCTTTCTTT. Full variable domain (missing parts from reference TRBV28 and TRBJ1-1): DVKVTQSSRYLVKRTGEKVFLECVQDMDHENMFWYRQDPGLGLRLIYFSYDVKMKEKGDIPEGYSVSREKKERFSLILESASTNQTSMYLCASSLSSGNTEAFFGQGTRLTVV.

V usage is TRBV11-2 and J usage is TRBJ1-3; TRBD1 matches 7 bases. Trimming took 5 bases from V and 4 from J; bases not matched to a gene: 8. CDR1 and CDR2 from the germline V gene are SGHAT and FQNNGV. CDR3 length: 15 amino acids. The CDR3 is CASSPDRVSGNTIYF. The DNA for the CDR3 is TGTGCCAGCAGCCCCGACAGGGTATCAGGAAACACCATATATTTT.

The chain employs TRBV10-3 and TRBJ2-7; TRBD2 matches 14 bases. Germline-derived CDR1 and CDR2 are ENHRY and SYGVKD. The V gene end was trimmed by 6 bases and the J gene end by 2 bases; junction bases not matched to a gene: 6. The CDR3 is 16 residues long. This CDR3 is CAIRGTSGGRTYEQYF. CDR3 bases: TGTGCCATCAGGGGGACTAGCGGGGGAAGAACCTACGAGCAGTACTTC.

The chain couples TRBV11-3 to TRBJ2-3; D is perhaps TRBD1 (8 bases). V lost 6 bases, J lost 6 bases, and 16 bases lay in between. The germline CDR1 and CDR2 sequences are SGHNT and YENEEA. This CDR3 has 14 residues. CDR3 bases: TGTGCCAGCAGTACAGGGGGGGCGGGGGATACGCAGTATTTT. It is translated as CASSTGGAGDTQYF.

With respect to this clone: Other DNA variants within this sample encode the same CDR3. V gene TRBV6-5 combines with J gene TRBJ1-5; 8 bases are shared with TRBD1. This CDR3 has 14 amino acids. Germline trimming cut 6 bases from V and 2 bases from J; bases unmatched to any gene: 3. CDR1 MNHEY and CDR2 SVGAGI come from the germline V gene. CDR3 nucleotide sequence: TGTGCCAGCAGACCGGGACAGGGCAATCAGCCCCAGCATTTT. Protein: CASRPGQGNQPQHF.

This sequence joins TRBV2 and TRBJ1-1; maybe TRBD1 (5 bases). The CDR3 contains 14 residues. Germline V CDR1 and CDR2: SNHLY, FYNNEI. V lost 4 bases, J lost 6 bases, and 15 bases lay in between. The CDR3 bases are TGTGCCAGCAGTGGGTGGGGGGGGATGGCTGAAGCTTTCTTT. The encoded protein is CASSGWGGMAEAFF.

This clone has a count of ten or more. This chain links TRBV6-2 or TRBV6-3 with TRBJ1-5; possible D gene TRBD1, 6 bases. This CDR3 region has 14 residues. From germline, CDR1 is MNHEY and CDR2 SVGEGT. V was cut by 4 bases and J by 9 bases, with 16 bases left in between. CDR3 coding DNA: TGTGCCAGCAGTTCCCAGGGGCCGTCTGGGCCCCAGCATTTT. Translating it yields CASSSQGPSGPQHF.

This chain joins TRBV27 and TRBJ2-5, with 8 nucleotides matching TRBD2. V dropped 7 bases and J dropped 5; count of bases not matched to a gene: 6. The CDR3 has 13 residues. Germline V lookup: CDR1 MNHEY, CDR2 SMNVEV (reference sequence). The chain's CDR3 is CASTGGARETQYF. CDR3 bases: TGTGCCAGCACCGGGGGGGCGCGGGAGACCCAGTACTTC.

This clone appeared a single time. J is TRBJ2-7 and V is TRBV28, with 7 bases identical to TRBD2. The CDR3 extends over 13 amino acids. V lost 7 bases, J lost 3 bases, and 6 bases stayed unmatched. Per germline, CDR1 MDHEN and CDR2 SYDVKM. CDR3 protein: CASKPAGIYEQYF. CDR3 in DNA: TGTGCCAGCAAGCCAGCGGGAATCTACGAGCAGTACTTC.

The chain is built from TRBV24-1 and TRBJ2-1; the match to TRBD2 covers 11 bases. V shed 4 bases, J shed 7 bases, and the junction held 8 bases outside the gene matches. Germline V gene sequence: CDR1 KGHDR, CDR2 SFDVKD. The CDR3 covers 16 residues. The CDR3 loop reads CATSDRRLAGLNEQFF. CDR3 nucleotides: TGTGCCACCAGTGACCGTAGACTAGCGGGACTTAATGAGCAGTTCTTC.

This chain joins TRBV7-3 and TRBJ1-5; 9 bases are a match to TRBD1. CDR3 length equals 13 residues. Germline V lookup: CDR1 SGHTA, CDR2 FQGTGA. The ends lost 4 bases at V and 10 bases at J; junction bases unmatched: 5. CDR3 in DNA: TGTGCCAGCAGCTCAGGGGGACAGGGTCCCCAGCATTTT. This translates into CASSSGGQGPQHF.

The chain has TRBV5-1 and TRBJ2-1; D possibly corresponds to TRBD1 (5 bases). The CDR3 has 15 residues. Trimming took 4 bases from V and 6 from J, leaving 17 bases between them. Per germline, CDR1 SGHRS and CDR2 YFSETQ. This chain's CDR3 is CASSIGLGAVNEQFF. The CDR3 DNA follows: TGCGCCAGCAGCATTGGCCTAGGGGCCGTCAATGAGCAGTTCTTC. Complete variable domain (other parts from reference TRBV5-1 and TRBJ2-1): KAGVTQTPRYLIKTRGQQVTLSCSPISGHRSVSWYQQTPGQGLQFLFEYFSETQRNKGNFPGRFSGRQFSNSRSEMNVSTLELGDSALYLCASSIGLGAVNEQFFGPGTRLTVL.